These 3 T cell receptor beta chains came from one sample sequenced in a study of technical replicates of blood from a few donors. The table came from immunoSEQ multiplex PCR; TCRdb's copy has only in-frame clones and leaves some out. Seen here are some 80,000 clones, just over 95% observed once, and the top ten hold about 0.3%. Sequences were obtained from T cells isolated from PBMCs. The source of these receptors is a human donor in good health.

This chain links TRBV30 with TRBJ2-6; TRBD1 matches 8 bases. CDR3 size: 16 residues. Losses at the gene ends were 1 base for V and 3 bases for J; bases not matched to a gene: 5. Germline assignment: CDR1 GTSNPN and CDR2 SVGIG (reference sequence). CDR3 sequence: CAWSGTGSGGANVLTF. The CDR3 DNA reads TGTGCCTGGAGTGGGACAGGGTCAGGTGGGGCCAACGTCCTGACTTTC.

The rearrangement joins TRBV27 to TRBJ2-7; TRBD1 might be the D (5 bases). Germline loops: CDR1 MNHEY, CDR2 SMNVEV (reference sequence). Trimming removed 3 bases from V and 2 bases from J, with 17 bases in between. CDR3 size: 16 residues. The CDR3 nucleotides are TGTGCCAGCAGTTTCTCCTCAGGGCTGAATACCTACGAGCAGTACTTC. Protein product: CASSFSSGLNTYEQYF.

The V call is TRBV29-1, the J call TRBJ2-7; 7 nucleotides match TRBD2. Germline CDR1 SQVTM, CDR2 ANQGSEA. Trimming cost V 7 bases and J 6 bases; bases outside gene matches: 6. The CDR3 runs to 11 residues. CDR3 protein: CSGLERGEQYF. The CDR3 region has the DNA TGCAGCGGCCTGGAGCGGGGCGAGCAGTACTTC.